This is a list of T cell receptor beta chains from one sample in a study of blood T cells in healthy people across ages. TCRdb reanalysed the 5' RACE reads using MiXCR and keeps one entry per CDR3 protein. Of around 990,000 distinct CDR3 sequences detected, approximately 26% appear once; the ten largest clones hold around 0.75%. These sequences were also reported in another study, on T cells of mothers and their children.

The sequenced sample was blood. Source of these receptors: a girl aged 2 to 9 in good health. Each CDR3 is given with its conserved first and last residue. D genes are given only for firm matches. Rows may omit the clone size; those that give it use once, few, many or a size class.

few | TRBJ2-7 | TRBD1 | TRBV7-2 | TGTGCCAGCAGCCACCCGGGACAGATGTTTTTAGAGCAGTACTTC | CASSHPGQMFLEQYF
NA | TRBJ1-1 | NA | TRBV7-9 | TGTGCCAGCAGCTTGTATGGAGACGCTGAAGCTTTCTTT | CASSLYGDAEAFF
NA | TRBJ2-1 | NA | TRBV7-9 | TGTGCCGTTCCTGGGACCCCAAACGACAATGAGCAGTTCTTC | CAVPGTPNDNEQFF
NA | TRBJ1-5 | TRBD1 | TRBV12-3/TRBV12-4 | TGTGCCAGCAGTAACAGGGGATATAGCAATCAGCCCCAGCATTTT | CASSNRGYSNQPQHF
NA | TRBJ1-2 | NA | TRBV6-6 | TGTGCCAGCAGACCCGGAGGACACGACTATGGCTACACCTTC | CASRPGGHDYGYTF
NA | TRBJ1-1 | TRBD1 | TRBV29-1 | TGCAGCGGGACCACAGGGGGGTTCACTGAAGCTTTCTTT | CSGTTGGFTEAFF
NA | TRBJ1-1 | NA | TRBV6-1 | TGTGCCAGTAAAAGAGAACCAGGGTCTTGGGGAACTGAAGCTTTCTTT | CASKREPGSWGTEAFF
few | TRBJ1-2 | NA | TRBV29-1 | TGCAGCGTTTACGACGTCCCGGACACCTTC | CSVYDVPDTF
NA | TRBJ2-6 | NA | TRBV20-1 | TGCAGTGCTAGCCGGGGGACAATCTCTGGGGCCAACGTCCTGACTTTC | CSASRGTISGANVLTF
NA | TRBJ2-3 | NA | TRBV15 | TGTGCCACCAGCAGAGATCGGGCGACTAGCACAGATACGCAGTATTTT | CATSRDRATSTDTQYF
few | TRBJ2-3 | NA | TRBV24-1 | TGTGCCACCAGTGACCTCCCTGATTGGTATTTT | CATSDLPDWYF
NA | TRBJ2-7 | NA | TRBV9 | TGTGCCAGCAGCGTCGGACCCGTACCTCCCTACGAGCAGTACTTC | CASSVGPVPPYEQYF
few | TRBJ1-2 | TRBD1 | TRBV6-2/TRBV6-3 | TGTGCCAGCAGTTACCCATTGGACAGGGGCGGCTACACCTTC | CASSYPLDRGGYTF
NA | TRBJ1-4 | TRBD1 | TRBV12-3/TRBV12-4 | TGTGCCAGCAGTTCTCACTTGACAGGGAGGAATGAAAAACTGTTTTTT | CASSSHLTGRNEKLFF
NA | TRBJ2-3 | TRBD2 | TRBV29-1 | TGCAGCGTTCATTTAGGACTAGCGGACAGCACAGATACGCAGTACTTT | CSVHLGLADSTDTQYF
NA | TRBJ2-7 | TRBD2 | TRBV20-1 | TGCAGTGCTAGAGTGAACGGGAGGGGATACGAGCAGTACTTC | CSARVNGRGYEQYF
NA | TRBJ2-1 | TRBD2 | TRBV20-1 | TGCAGTGTATCTGCGGGAGTGTCCTACAATGAGCAGTTCTTC | CSVSAGVSYNEQFF
once | TRBJ1-1 | NA | TRBV20-1 | TGCAGTGCTAGAGATACAGGGTTGTCTGAAGCTTTCTTT | CSARDTGLSEAFF
few | TRBJ2-7 | NA | TRBV28 | TGTGCCAGCAATAGGGGCGGCGAGCAGTACTTC | CASNRGGEQYF
few | TRBJ2-3 | NA | TRBV4-1 | TGCGCCAGCAGCCAAGAAGACAGAAACACAGATACGCAGTATTTT | CASSQEDRNTDTQYF
NA | TRBJ1-2 | NA | TRBV2 | TGTGCCAGCAGTGAGGGGAGAGGAATGGGCTATGGCTACACCTTC | CASSEGRGMGYGYTF
NA | TRBJ2-1 | TRBD2 | TRBV29-1 | TGCAGCGTTGAACCCCTAGCGGGGGTCAACAATGAGCAGTTCTTC | CSVEPLAGVNNEQFF
NA | TRBJ2-6 | NA | TRBV11-2 | TGTGCCAGCAGCTCCGGCTACAGGGTATCTGGGGCCAACGTCCTGACTTTC | CASSSGYRVSGANVLTF
NA | TRBJ1-1 | NA | TRBV29-1 | TGCAGCGTGGGGGACGGGGTCACTGAAGCTTTCTTT | CSVGDGVTEAFF
NA | TRBJ1-1 | NA | TRBV28 | TGTGCCAGCAGTTTAAACTTCTTGAACACTGAAGCTTTCTTT | CASSLNFLNTEAFF
NA | TRBJ2-7 | NA | TRBV12-3/TRBV12-4 | TGTGCCAGCAGTTACCTCAGGGGAAAGTACGAGCAGTACTTC | CASSYLRGKYEQYF
few | TRBJ1-2 | NA | TRBV29-1 | TGCAGCGAACAGGGAAAGGATGGCTACACCTTC | CSEQGKDGYTF
few | TRBJ2-7 | NA | TRBV12-3/TRBV12-4 | TGTGCCAGCAGATCGGGGGAACTGGACGAGCAGTACTTC | CASRSGELDEQYF
many | TRBJ2-1 | TRBD2 | TRBV28 | TGTGCCAGCAGCCGGACTAGCGGGAGACACAATGAGCAGTTCTTC | CASSRTSGRHNEQFF
NA | TRBJ1-1 | TRBD1 | TRBV2 | TGTGCCGCGGCCGGGACAGCGTTCGAAGCTTTCTTT | CAAAGTAFEAFF
NA | TRBJ2-3 | NA | TRBV12-3/TRBV12-4 | TGTGCCAGCAGTTTTGGGGGGCGAGGGAATACGCAGTATTTT | CASSFGGRGNTQYF
NA | TRBJ2-3 | TRBD2 | TRBV11-3 | TGTGCCAGCAGCTTAGATGGTCTAGCGGGTACGAGGGGCGATACGCAGTATTTT | CASSLDGLAGTRGDTQYF
once | TRBJ1-1 | NA | TRBV9 | TGTGCCAGCAGCGCCGCACTTCGATCTGAAGCTCTCTTT | CASSAALRSEALF
few | TRBJ2-2 | TRBD2 | TRBV10-3 | TGTGCCATCAATAACCAGGGCGGCGGGAGCACCGGGGAGCTGTTTTTT | CAINNQGGGSTGELFF
NA | TRBJ2-3 | TRBD2 | TRBV24-1 | TGTGCCACCAGCGATCCGGGACTAGCGGGCTACTTCACAGATACGCAGTATTTT | CATSDPGLAGYFTDTQYF
NA | TRBJ1-5 | TRBD1 | TRBV28 | TGTGCCAGCAGTTCCTCGCAGGGGGCGCAGCCCCAGCATTTT | CASSSSQGAQPQHF
NA | TRBJ2-5 | NA | TRBV12-5 | TGTGCTAGTGGTTTGGTTATCCAAGAGACCCAGTACTTC | CASGLVIQETQYF